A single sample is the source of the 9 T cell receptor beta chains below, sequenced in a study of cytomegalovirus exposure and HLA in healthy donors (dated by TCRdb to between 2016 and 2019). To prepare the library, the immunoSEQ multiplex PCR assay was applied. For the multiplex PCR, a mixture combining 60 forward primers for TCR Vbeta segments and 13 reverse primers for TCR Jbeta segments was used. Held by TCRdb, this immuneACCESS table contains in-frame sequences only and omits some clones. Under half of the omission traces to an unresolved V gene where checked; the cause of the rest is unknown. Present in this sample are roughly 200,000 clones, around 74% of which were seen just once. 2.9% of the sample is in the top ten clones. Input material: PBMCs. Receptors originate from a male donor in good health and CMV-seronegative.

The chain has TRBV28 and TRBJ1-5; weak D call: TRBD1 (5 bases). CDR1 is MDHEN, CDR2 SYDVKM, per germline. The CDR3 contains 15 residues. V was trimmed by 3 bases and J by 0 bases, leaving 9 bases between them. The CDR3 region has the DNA TGTGCCAGCAGTTTGGTCAGGGTTAGCAATCAGCCCCAGCATTTT. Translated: CASSLVRVSNQPQHF.

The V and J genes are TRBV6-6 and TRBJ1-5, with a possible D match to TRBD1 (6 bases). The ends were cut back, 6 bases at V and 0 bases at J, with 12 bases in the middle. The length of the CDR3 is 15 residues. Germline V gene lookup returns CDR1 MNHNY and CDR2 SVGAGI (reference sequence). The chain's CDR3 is CASRRDISSNQPQHF. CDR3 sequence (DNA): TGTGCCAGCAGACGGGACATCTCTAGCAATCAGCCCCAGCATTTT.

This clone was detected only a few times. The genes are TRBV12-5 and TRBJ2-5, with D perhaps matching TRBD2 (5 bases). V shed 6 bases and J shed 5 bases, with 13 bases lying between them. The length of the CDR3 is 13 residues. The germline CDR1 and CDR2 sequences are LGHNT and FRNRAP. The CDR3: CASGSEGGETQYF. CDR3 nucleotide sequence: TGTGCTAGTGGCTCCGAGGGCGGCGAGACCCAGTACTTC.

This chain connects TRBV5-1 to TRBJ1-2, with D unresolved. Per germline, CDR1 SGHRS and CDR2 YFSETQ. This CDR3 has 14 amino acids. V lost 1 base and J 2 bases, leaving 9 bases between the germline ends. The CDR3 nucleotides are TGCGCCAGCAGCTTGACTCCACTCAACTATGGCTACACCTTC. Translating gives CASSLTPLNYGYTF. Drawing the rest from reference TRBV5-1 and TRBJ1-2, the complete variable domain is KAGVTQTPRYLIKTRGQQVTLSCSPISGHRSVSWYQQTPGQGLQFLFEYFSETQRNKGNFPGRFSGRQFSNSRSEMNVSTLELGDSALYLCASSLTPLNYGYTFGSGTRLTVV.

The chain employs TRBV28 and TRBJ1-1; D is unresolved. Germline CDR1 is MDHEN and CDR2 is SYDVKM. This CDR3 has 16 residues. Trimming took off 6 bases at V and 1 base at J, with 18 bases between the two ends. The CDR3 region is CASSPPRGRRNTEAFF. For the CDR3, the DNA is TGTGCCAGCAGCCCTCCTAGAGGGAGGAGGAACACTGAAGCTTTCTTT.

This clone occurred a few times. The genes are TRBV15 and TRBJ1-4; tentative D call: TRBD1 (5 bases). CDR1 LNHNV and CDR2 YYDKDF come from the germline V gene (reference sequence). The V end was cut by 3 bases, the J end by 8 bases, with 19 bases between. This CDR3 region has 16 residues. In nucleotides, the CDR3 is TGTGCCACCAGCAGTTTTTACGGGGGGGGAGAAGAAAAACTGTTTTTT. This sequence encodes CATSSFYGGGEEKLFF.

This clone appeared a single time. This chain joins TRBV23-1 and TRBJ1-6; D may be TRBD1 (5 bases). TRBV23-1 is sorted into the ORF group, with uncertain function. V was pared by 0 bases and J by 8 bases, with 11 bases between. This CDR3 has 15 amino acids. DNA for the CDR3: TGCGCCAGCAGTCAATCGGGAGGGGCGGATTCACCCCTCCACTTT. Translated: CASSQSGGADSPLHF.

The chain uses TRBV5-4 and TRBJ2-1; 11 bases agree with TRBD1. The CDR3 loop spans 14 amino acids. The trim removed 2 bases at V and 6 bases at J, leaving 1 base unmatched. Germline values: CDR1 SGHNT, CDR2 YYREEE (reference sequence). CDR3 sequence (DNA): TGTGCCAGCAGCTTAGGACAGGGGGCCAATGAGCAGTTCTTC. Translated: CASSLGQGANEQFF.

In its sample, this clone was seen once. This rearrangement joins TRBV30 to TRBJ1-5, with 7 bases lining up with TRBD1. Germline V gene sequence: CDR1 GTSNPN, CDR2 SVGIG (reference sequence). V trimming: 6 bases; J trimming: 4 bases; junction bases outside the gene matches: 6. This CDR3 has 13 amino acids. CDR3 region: CACAQDRNQPQHF. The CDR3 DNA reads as TGTGCCTGCGCACAGGACAGGAATCAGCCCCAGCATTTT.